Presented here are 32 T cell receptor beta chains from one specimen sequenced in a study of control samples from healthy donors and cancer patients. Clones were sequenced by immunoSEQ multiplex PCR, and TCRdb holds only the in-frame ones, with some missing. Seen here are roughly 140,000 clones, 93% observed once, and the top ten hold roughly 2.3%. The sequencing input was blood. All receptors derive from a man aged 50 to 59 in good health.

The chain couples TRBV5-1 to TRBJ1-1, with D unclear. V dropped 0 bases and J dropped 1 base, with 13 bases sitting between them. This CDR3 comprises 16 residues. Germline assignment: CDR1 SGHRS and CDR2 YFSETQ. This chain's CDR3 is CASSLDEAAKNTEAFF. CDR3 sequence (DNA): TGCGCCAGCAGCTTGGACGAGGCAGCCAAGAACACTGAAGCTTTCTTT. The whole variable domain, filled in from reference TRBV5-1 and TRBJ1-1, reads KAGVTQTPRYLIKTRGQQVTLSCSPISGHRSVSWYQQTPGQGLQFLFEYFSETQRNKGNFPGRFSGRQFSNSRSEMNVSTLELGDSALYLCASSLDEAAKNTEAFFGQGTRLTVV.

The CDR3 loop is CASSSPGDPSNTGELFF. Here the CDR3 DNA reads TGTGCCAGTAGTTCTCCCGGGGACCCTTCGAACACCGGGGAGCTGTTTTTT. The chain is built from TRBV19 and TRBJ2-2; D is possibly TRBD1 or TRBD2 (5 bases each). Trimming shortened V by 5 bases and J by 0 bases, and 16 bases separated the two germline ends. The CDR3 has 17 amino acids. Germline V gene data show CDR1 as LNHDA and CDR2 as SQIVND (reference sequence).

This sequence joins TRBV27 and TRBJ1-2; TRBD1 agrees at 8 bases. V shed 5 bases and J 8 bases; nucleotides not matched to a gene: 10. Per germline, CDR1 MNHEY and CDR2 SMNVEV (reference sequence). The CDR3 is 14 residues long. The CDR3, as DNA: TGTGCCAGCAGTACACATGGACAGGGATACGGCTACACCTTC. Its translation is CASSTHGQGYGYTF.

This chain links TRBV19 with TRBJ2-1; D not resolved. With 9 bases removed from V and 4 bases from J, the gap between germline ends came to 7 bases. From germline, CDR1 is LNHDA and CDR2 SQIVND (reference sequence). The CDR3 runs 11 residues. CDR3 loop: CASSEYNEQFF. DNA for the CDR3: TGTGCCAGCTCTGAATACAATGAGCAGTTCTTC.

The chain's CDR3 is CASRQTGLDGYTF. CDR3 DNA: TGTGCCAGTAGACAGACAGGTCTGGATGGCTACACCTTC. The chain joins TRBV19 to TRBJ1-2, with a possible D match to TRBD1 (6 bases). The germline CDR1 and CDR2 sequences are LNHDA and SQIVND (reference sequence). V was clipped by 6 bases and J by 6 bases, with 14 bases between them. This CDR3 has 13 amino acids. Full variable domain (outside the CDR3, taken from reference TRBV19 and TRBJ1-2): DGGITQSPKYLFRKEGQNVTLSCEQNLNHDAMYWYRQDPGQGLRLIYYSQIVNDFQKGDIAEGYSVSREKKESFPLTVTSAQKNPTAFYLCASRQTGLDGYTFGSGTRLTVV.

With respect to this clone: Additional DNA sequences in this sample encode the identical CDR3. V usage is TRBV18 and J usage is TRBJ2-7; 9 bases fit TRBD1. The CDR3 totals 14 residues. Germline V gene data show CDR1 as KGHSH and CDR2 as LQKENI. Trimming cost V 6 bases and J 2 bases; bases outside gene matches: 5. CDR3 bases: TGTGCCAGCTCCCCTGGACAGGGGACCTACGAGCAGTACTTC. This codes for CASSPGQGTYEQYF.

This chain uses TRBV4-2 with TRBJ2-1; 7 nucleotides align to TRBD2. J lost 2 bases, V lost 1 base, and 5 bases had no gene match. This CDR3 is built from 16 residues. Germline-derived CDR1 and CDR2 are LGHNA and YNFKEQ. Here the CDR3 DNA reads TGTGCCAGCAGCCAAGTGAGCGGGGAACCCTACAATGAGCAGTTCTTC. Residues: CASSQVSGEPYNEQFF.

The chain joins TRBV19 to TRBJ1-1; TRBD1 aligns across 9 bases. Trimming removed 5 bases from V and 3 bases from J; junction bases left unmatched: 4. The CDR3 totals 14 residues. Germline-derived CDR1 and CDR2 are LNHDA and SQIVND (reference sequence). The CDR3 nucleotides are TGTGCCAGTAGTCCAGGACAGGGGTACACTGAAGCTTTCTTT. Protein product: CASSPGQGYTEAFF.

The gene calls are TRBV5-8 and TRBJ2-2; unclear D gene. The CDR3 has 12 amino acids. CDR1 is SGHTS, CDR2 YDEGEE, per germline. V gave up 0 bases and J gave up 7 bases, with 4 bases separating them. CDR3 DNA sequence: TGTGCCAGCAGCTTGGACGGCGGGGAGCTGTTTTTT. The encoded protein is CASSLDGGELFF.

The chain carries TRBV11-2 and TRBJ2-7, with 7 bases matching TRBD1. Looked up from germline, CDR1 is SGHAT and CDR2 is FQNNGV. J lost 3 bases, V lost 3 bases, and 5 bases had no gene match. The CDR3 has 14 amino acids. The CDR3 DNA reads as TGTGCCAGCAGCTTCACAGGGGTGAACTACGAGCAGTACTTC. Residues: CASSFTGVNYEQYF.

This chain uses TRBV28 with TRBJ2-1, with 8 bases aligning to TRBD2. The germline V gene has CDR1 MDHEN and CDR2 SYDVKM. The CDR3 runs 16 residues. Trimming took 5 bases from V and 4 from J; bases not matched to a gene: 10. In nucleotides, the CDR3 is TGTGCCAGCAGTGCCCATAGCGGGGCCAGGTACAATGAGCAGTTCTTC. It yields the protein CASSAHSGARYNEQFF.

The V gene is TRBV19, the J gene TRBJ2-1; weak D call: TRBD2 (5 bases). The V gene's germline CDR1 is LNHDA and CDR2 SQIVND (reference sequence). The CDR3 is made up of 15 amino acids. Trimming pared 1 base from V and 8 bases from J, leaving 15 bases between. CDR3 loop: CASSIVAEVTDEQFF. In DNA form, the CDR3 reads TGTGCCAGTAGTATAGTTGCGGAGGTTACTGATGAGCAGTTCTTC.

The V gene is TRBV28, the J gene TRBJ2-7; D might be TRBD1 or TRBD2, each matching 5 bases. The ends were cut back, 5 bases at V and 3 bases at J, with 17 bases in the middle. The CDR3 sequence is 15 residues long. Germline V gene lookup returns CDR1 MDHEN and CDR2 SYDVKM. CDR3 sequence (DNA): TGTGCCAGCAGTCTACCCCGTGGGACCATCTACGAGCAGTACTTC. Amino acid sequence: CASSLPRGTIYEQYF.

V and J are TRBV7-9 and TRBJ1-4; D remains unclear. The germline V and J ends were trimmed by 5 bases and 8 bases, with 12 bases remaining between them. The germline V gene has CDR1 SEHNR and CDR2 FQNEAQ (reference sequence). CDR3 length: 13 residues. CDR3 in DNA: TGTGCCAGCAGCCTCCCGCTGGGAGAAAAACTGTTTTTT. Amino acids: CASSLPLGEKLFF.

This sequence joins TRBV19 and TRBJ1-2, with D hard to call. Germline V CDR1 and CDR2: LNHDA, SQIVND (reference sequence). Trimming cost V 2 bases and J 7 bases, with 11 bases left between them. CDR3 size: 13 residues. The CDR3 region has the DNA TGTGCCAGTAGTATAACCCGCGAGGGTGGCTACACCTTC. This sequence encodes CASSITREGGYTF. Variable domain in full (rest from reference TRBV19 and TRBJ1-2): DGGITQSPKYLFRKEGQNVTLSCEQNLNHDAMYWYRQDPGQGLRLIYYSQIVNDFQKGDIAEGYSVSREKKESFPLTVTSAQKNPTAFYLCASSITREGGYTFGSGTRLTVV.

The chain uses TRBV7-9 and TRBJ1-4; D is ambiguous. V lost 0 bases, J lost 5 bases, and 7 bases lay in between. CDR3 length equals 14 residues. Per germline, CDR1 SEHNR and CDR2 FQNEAQ (reference sequence). This chain's CDR3 is CASSLAQLNEKLFF. The CDR3 nucleotides are TGTGCCAGCAGCTTAGCACAGTTAAATGAAAAACTGTTTTTT. The whole variable domain, remainder taken from reference TRBV7-9 and TRBJ1-4, is DTGVSQNPRHKITKRGQNVTFRCDPISEHNRLYWYRQTLGQGPEFLTYFQNEAQLEKSRLLSDRFSAERPKGSFSTLEIQRTEQGDSAMYLCASSLAQLNEKLFFGSGTQLSVL.

The chain joins TRBV9 to TRBJ2-3; D is ambiguous. Trimming cost V 0 bases and J 2 bases, with 7 bases left between them. The germline gives CDR1 SGDLS, CDR2 YYNGEE. The CDR3 is made up of 14 amino acids. As DNA, the CDR3 is TGTGCCAGCAGCGTAGACCAATCCACAGATACGCAGTATTTT. Translation gives CASSVDQSTDTQYF.

This clone was seen just once. The V call is TRBV5-6, the J call TRBJ2-3; weak D call: TRBD1 (5 bases). The V gene's germline CDR1 is SGHDT and CDR2 YYEEEE. V gave up 0 bases and J gave up 4 bases, with 15 bases separating them. The CDR3 length is 16 residues. The CDR3 protein is CASSLVQGRVADTQYF. The CDR3, as DNA: TGTGCCAGCAGCTTGGTCCAGGGTAGAGTGGCAGATACGCAGTATTTT.

The chain is built from TRBV19 and TRBJ2-7, with D hard to call. V was clipped by 11 bases and J by 0 bases, with 8 bases between them. CDR3 length equals 11 residues. Germline V CDR1 and CDR2: LNHDA, SQIVND (reference sequence). For the CDR3, the DNA is TGTGCCTCCGGACGCTCCTACGAGCAGTACTTC. Its translation is CASGRSYEQYF.

On this clone itself: Other DNA sequences in this sample translate to the same CDR3. The V gene is TRBV18, the J gene TRBJ2-5, with TRBD1 matching over 8 bases. This CDR3 spans 15 amino acids. Trimming at V came to 4 bases and at J to 6 bases, leaving 10 bases not matched to a gene. Germline V gene data show CDR1 as KGHSH and CDR2 as LQKENI. CDR3 residues: CASSQPGQGMKTQYF. In DNA form, the CDR3 reads TGTGCCAGCTCACAACCAGGACAGGGCATGAAGACCCAGTACTTC.

The chain carries TRBV2 and TRBJ2-5, with TRBD2 as a possible D gene (6 bases). Germline CDR1 and CDR2: SNHLY and FYNNEI. This CDR3 region has 17 residues. Trimming removed 1 base at V and 5 bases at J, with 20 bases between. The CDR3 loop is CASSEEGASEYGETQYF. CDR3 nucleotide sequence: TGTGCCAGCAGTGAAGAAGGGGCTAGCGAGTACGGCGAGACCCAGTACTTC. Using reference TRBV2 and TRBJ2-5 for the parts outside the CDR3, the full variable domain is EPEVTQTPSHQVTQMGQEVILRCVPISNHLYFYWYRQILGQKVEFLVSFYNNEISEKSEIFDDQFSVERPDGSNFTLKIRSTKLEDSAMYFCASSEEGASEYGETQYFGPGTRLLVL.

J is TRBJ1-1 and V is TRBV19, with D possibly being TRBD1 (5 bases). Germline values: CDR1 LNHDA, CDR2 SQIVND (reference sequence). The V and J ends lost 2 bases and 6 bases respectively, with 16 bases between them. The CDR3 is 15 amino acids. CDR3 sequence reads: CASSIRASQGAEAFF. CDR3 nucleotides: TGTGCCAGTAGTATAAGGGCTAGCCAGGGAGCTGAAGCTTTCTTT.

The rearrangement uses TRBV28 and TRBJ1-1; the D is unclear. The CDR3 sequence is 13 residues long. Germline V CDR1 and CDR2: MDHEN, SYDVKM. Trimming removed 3 bases at V and 1 base at J, with 6 bases between. This CDR3 reads CASSFNRNTEAFF. In DNA form, the CDR3 reads TGTGCCAGCAGTTTTAATAGGAACACTGAAGCTTTCTTT. The full variable domain, in which reference TRBV28 and TRBJ1-1 provide the parts outside the CDR3, is DVKVTQSSRYLVKRTGEKVFLECVQDMDHENMFWYRQDPGLGLRLIYFSYDVKMKEKGDIPEGYSVSREKKERFSLILESASTNQTSMYLCASSFNRNTEAFFGQGTRLTVV.

V usage is TRBV28 and J usage is TRBJ1-5; D is unclear. The CDR3 runs 15 residues. Germline CDR1 and CDR2: MDHEN and SYDVKM. V lost 6 bases and J 2 bases, leaving 14 bases between the germline ends. This CDR3 reads CASSLRVGGNQPQHF. CDR3 sequence (DNA): TGTGCCAGCAGCCTAAGGGTGGGAGGCAATCAGCCCCAGCATTTT. The whole variable domain, filled in from reference TRBV28 and TRBJ1-5, reads DVKVTQSSRYLVKRTGEKVFLECVQDMDHENMFWYRQDPGLGLRLIYFSYDVKMKEKGDIPEGYSVSREKKERFSLILESASTNQTSMYLCASSLRVGGNQPQHFGDGTRLSIL.

The chain links TRBV27 to TRBJ1-5; 7 bases line up with TRBD1. The CDR3 covers 15 residues. Germline lookup yields CDR1 MNHEY and CDR2 SMNVEV (reference sequence). V gave up 5 bases and J gave up 0 bases; unmatched junction bases: 4. The chain's CDR3 is CASSKTGISNQPQHF. The CDR3 bases are TGTGCCAGCAGTAAGACAGGGATTAGCAATCAGCCCCAGCATTTT.

The J gene is TRBJ1-5, the V gene TRBV10-3; 9 bases are shared with TRBD1. V shed 0 bases, J shed 0 bases, and the junction held 3 bases outside the gene matches. CDR1 ENHRY and CDR2 SYGVKD come from the germline V gene. CDR3 length: 17 residues. The DNA for the CDR3 is TGTGCCATCAGTGAGTCGGCGGGACAGGGTAGCAATCAGCCCCAGCATTTT. As protein: CAISESAGQGSNQPQHF.

The genes are TRBV24-1 and TRBJ2-5, with TRBD1 matching over 8 bases. The CDR3 is 14 amino acids. V was pared by 3 bases and J by 2 bases, with 1 base of the junction left unmatched. Germline CDR1 is KGHDR and CDR2 is SFDVKD. CDR3: CATSDRTGQETQYF. The CDR3, as DNA: TGTGCCACCAGTGATCGGACAGGGCAAGAGACCCAGTACTTC.

The chain has TRBV30 and TRBJ1-1; a possible D gene is TRBD1 (6 bases). Trimming left V 0 bases short and J 4 bases short, with 15 bases between. Germline values: CDR1 GTSNPN, CDR2 SVGIG (reference sequence). The CDR3 sequence is 15 residues long. CDR3 DNA sequence: TGTGCCTGGAGTGTACAAAGAGGGGGTAGCACTGAAGCTTTCTTT. It encodes CAWSVQRGGSTEAFF. The complete variable domain, with remaining parts taken from reference TRBV30 and TRBJ1-1, reads SQTIHQWPATLVQPVGSPLSLECTVEGTSNPNLYWYRQAAGRGLQLLFYSVGIGQISSEVPQNLSASRPQDRQFILSSKKLLLSDSGFYLCAWSVQRGGSTEAFFGQGTRLTVV.

This clone appeared once. The chain uses TRBV5-1 and TRBJ2-3, with 13 bases aligning to TRBD2. J lost 2 bases, V lost 4 bases, and 4 bases had no gene match. There are 16 residues in the CDR3. CDR1 and CDR2 (germline): SGHRS, YFSETQ. CDR3 loop: CASSTGLAGPTDTQYF. CDR3 bases: TGCGCCAGCAGCACGGGACTAGCGGGACCCACAGATACGCAGTATTTT.

This clone was seen a handful of times. The chain has TRBV10-1 and TRBJ2-7; 9 bases fit TRBD1. Germline assignment: CDR1 WNHNN and CDR2 SYGVQD (reference sequence). V dropped 4 bases and J dropped 8; count of bases not matched to a gene: 9. The CDR3 has 14 amino acids. The CDR3 loop is CASSAGTGTFQQYF. The CDR3 DNA reads TGCGCCAGCAGTGCGGGGACAGGGACGTTCCAGCAGTACTTC.

The chain couples TRBV7-9 to TRBJ1-5; no clear D gene. The germline V gene encodes CDR1 SEHNR and CDR2 FQNEAQ (reference sequence). The CDR3 is 13 amino acids. V was pared by 4 bases and J by 6 bases, with 10 bases between. The CDR3 reads CASSSGYGQPQHF. The CDR3 bases are TGTGCCAGCAGCTCCGGCTACGGTCAGCCCCAGCATTTT. The variable domain in full, completed from reference TRBV7-9 and TRBJ1-5, reads DTGVSQNPRHKITKRGQNVTFRCDPISEHNRLYWYRQTLGQGPEFLTYFQNEAQLEKSRLLSDRFSAERPKGSFSTLEIQRTEQGDSAMYLCASSSGYGQPQHFGDGTRLSIL.

This clone was found once. This sequence joins TRBV7-8 and TRBJ2-2, with D unresolved. V lost 5 bases to trimming and J lost 7 bases, with 8 bases between them. Per germline, CDR1 SGHVS and CDR2 FQNEAQ. The CDR3 has 12 residues. The CDR3 here is CASSPMGGELFF. CDR3 bases: TGTGCCAGCAGCCCGATGGGCGGGGAGCTGTTTTTT.